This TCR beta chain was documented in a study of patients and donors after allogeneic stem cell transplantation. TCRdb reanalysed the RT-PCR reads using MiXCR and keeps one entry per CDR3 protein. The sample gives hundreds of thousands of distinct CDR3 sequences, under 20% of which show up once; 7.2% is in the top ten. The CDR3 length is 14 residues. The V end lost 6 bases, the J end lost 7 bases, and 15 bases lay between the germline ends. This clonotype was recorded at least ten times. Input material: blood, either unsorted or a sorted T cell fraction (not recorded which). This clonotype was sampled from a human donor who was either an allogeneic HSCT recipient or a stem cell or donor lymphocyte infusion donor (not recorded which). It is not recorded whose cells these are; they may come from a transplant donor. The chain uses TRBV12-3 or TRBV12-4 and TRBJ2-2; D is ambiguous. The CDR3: CASSSAWADGELFF. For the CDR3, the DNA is TGTGCCAGCAGCAGCGCTTGGGCCGACGGGGAGCTGTTTTTT.